Sequencing of this TCR beta chain was carried out in a study of OX40 agonist ivuxolimab in advanced cancers. For context, the study as a whole: Ivuxolimab, which targeted the costimulatory receptor OX40 (CD134), was an agonistic, fully human IgG2 monoclonal antibody. The paper reports the monotherapy dose-escalation portion (N of about 54 patients) of the phase I ivuxolimab trial. Of the approximately 50 dose-escalation patients, hepatocellular carcinoma was present in approximately 20, melanoma in approximately 15, renal cell carcinoma in 9 and head and neck cancer in 9. Prior anti-PD-1, anti-PD-L1 or anti-CTLA-4 therapy was permitted, and checkpoint inhibitors had been received by roughly two fifths of dose-escalation patients. Peripheral TCRbeta sequencing was intended to test whether TCR sequence diversity was altered and clonal T-cell expansion was caused by ivuxolimab. In the dose-escalation cohort, more than 80% of patients were male, and the mean age was 60 years with a range of roughly 20 to 80. Partial responses occurred in three dose-escalation patients, of whom one had hepatocellular carcinoma and two had cutaneous melanoma. Intravenous ivuxolimab was administered to patients every 2 weeks at six dose levels: 0.01, 0.1, 0.3, 1.5, 3 and 10 mg/kg.

The germline V gene (reference sequence) supplies CDR1 LNHDA and CDR2 SQIVND. Spanning cysteine to phenylalanine, the CDR3 consists of 16 amino acids. The sequence is cut down to CDR3 DNA, 48 bases in frame from base 1. V is trimmed back by 7 bases and J by 4 bases, and the junction contains 9 bases that no gene match accounts for. Genomic DNA was extracted from sorted cells for sequencing of the TCRbeta CDR3 region. TCRbeta CDR3 regions were sequenced using the immunoSEQ Assay. Imported from immuneACCESS, the table was reduced by TCRdb to in-frame sequences with V and J called. These copies leave out some clones; in studies compared against another copy, an unresolved V gene accounts for under half, and the cause of the remainder is not known. Recorded for this sample are tens of thousands of clones; 81% of them occurred a single time. The ten largest make up approximately 5.8% of the sample. For this clone: Its antigen is not yet known. No much larger clone exists at a distance of one base, and base qualities are not known.

The trial excluded patients who had a history of autoimmune disease or who were on systemic immunosuppression. Peripheral blood for TCR sequencing was drawn from every dose cohort at baseline, at cycle 4 day 1 and at cycle 7 day 1. Samples were obtained from an open-label, multicenter, first-in-human phase I dose-escalation trial of ivuxolimab. Adults with locally advanced or metastatic melanoma, renal cell carcinoma, hepatocellular carcinoma or head and neck squamous cell carcinoma were enrolled in the trial. Before TCR sequencing, CD4+ T cells and CD8+ T cells were sorted from peripheral blood as separate populations. What the study reported, not specific to this receptor: Which antigens the clonally expanded peripheral T cells were specific for was not determined. After ivuxolimab, expanded clones were on average more numerous among CD8+ T cells than among CD4+ T cells. In the 0.1-3.0 mg/kg groups, partial responders had among the lowest normalized peripheral clonal expansion, particularly in CD8+ T cells. At doses from 0.1 to 3.0 mg/kg, clonal expansion was seen in both CD4+ and CD8+ blood T cells between baseline and week 6. Low levels of normalized T-cell clonal expansion were also seen in some patients who did not respond.

The sequenced sample was CD4+ or CD8+ T cells sorted from blood, obtained in a trial of the OX40 agonist ivuxolimab. The origin of this receptor is an adult with an advanced solid tumor such as melanoma, head and neck, liver or kidney cancer. This chain is built from TRBV19 and TRBJ1-6, with 8 bases in between that match TRBD1. CDR3 protein: CASKEAGGLYNSPLHF. The DNA sequence is TGTGCCAGTAAGGAGGCAGGGGGCCTATATAATTCACCCCTCCACTTT.